This TCR beta chain is drawn from a study of radiation and T cells in renal cell carcinoma. This table comes from immunoSEQ multiplex PCR, and its TCRdb copy is limited to in-frame clones, with some not included. The table records around 140,000 clones, approximately 87% of them present only once. Germline-derived CDR1 and CDR2 are SSHAT and FNYEAQ (reference sequence). The CDR3 spans 15 residues. Deletions cut 5 bases from V and 6 bases from J, with 17 bases between. The time point is: baseline pretreatment blood. Treatment of the sample: 15 Gy SBRT to primary tumor, nephrectomy 4 weeks later. This receptor was obtained from a woman between 50 and 59 years old with renal cell carcinoma. V usage is TRBV7-7 and J usage is TRBJ2-1; D may be TRBD1 (5 bases). This specimen consisted of blood, obtained from a patient whose treatment included radiotherapy and nephrectomy. The CDR3: CASSPLGQDGNEQFF. For the CDR3, the DNA is TGTGCCAGCAGCCCACTGGGGCAGGATGGCAATGAGCAGTTCTTC.